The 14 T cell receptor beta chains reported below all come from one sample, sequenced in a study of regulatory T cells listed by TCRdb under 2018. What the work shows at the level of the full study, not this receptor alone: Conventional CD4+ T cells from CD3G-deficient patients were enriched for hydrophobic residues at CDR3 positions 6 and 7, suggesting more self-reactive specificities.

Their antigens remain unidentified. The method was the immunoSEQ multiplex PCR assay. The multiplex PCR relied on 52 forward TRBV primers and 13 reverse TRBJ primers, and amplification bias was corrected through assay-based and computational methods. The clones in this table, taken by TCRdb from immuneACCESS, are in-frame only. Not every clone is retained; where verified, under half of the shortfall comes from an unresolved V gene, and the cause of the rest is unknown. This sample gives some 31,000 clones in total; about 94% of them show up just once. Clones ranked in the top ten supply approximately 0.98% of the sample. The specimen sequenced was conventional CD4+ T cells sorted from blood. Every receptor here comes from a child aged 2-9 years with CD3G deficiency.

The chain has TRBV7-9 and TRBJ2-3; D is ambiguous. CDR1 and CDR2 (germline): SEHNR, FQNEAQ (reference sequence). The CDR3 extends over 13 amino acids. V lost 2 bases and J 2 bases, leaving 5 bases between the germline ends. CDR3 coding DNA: TGTGCCAGCAGCTTACCATTCACAGATACGCAGTATTTT. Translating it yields CASSLPFTDTQYF.

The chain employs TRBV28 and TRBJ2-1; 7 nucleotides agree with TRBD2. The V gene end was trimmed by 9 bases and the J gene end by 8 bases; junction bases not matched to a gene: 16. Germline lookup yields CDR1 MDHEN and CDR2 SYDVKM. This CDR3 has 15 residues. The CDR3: CASNRPGLLGHEQFF. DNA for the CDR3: TGTGCCAGTAACCGCCCGGGACTATTGGGCCATGAGCAGTTCTTC. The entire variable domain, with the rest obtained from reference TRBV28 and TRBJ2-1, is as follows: DVKVTQSSRYLVKRTGEKVFLECVQDMDHENMFWYRQDPGLGLRLIYFSYDVKMKEKGDIPEGYSVSREKKERFSLILESASTNQTSMYLCASNRPGLLGHEQFFGPGTRLTVL.

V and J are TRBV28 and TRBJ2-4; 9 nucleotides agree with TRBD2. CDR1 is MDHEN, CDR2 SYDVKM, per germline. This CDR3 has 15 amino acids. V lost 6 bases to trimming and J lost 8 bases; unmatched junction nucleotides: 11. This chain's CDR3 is CASSSAAGGDDIQYF. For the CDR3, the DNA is TGTGCCAGCAGCTCGGCAGCGGGAGGCGATGACATTCAGTACTTC. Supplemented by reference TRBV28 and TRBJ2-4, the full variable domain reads DVKVTQSSRYLVKRTGEKVFLECVQDMDHENMFWYRQDPGLGLRLIYFSYDVKMKEKGDIPEGYSVSREKKERFSLILESASTNQTSMYLCASSSAAGGDDIQYFGAGTRLSVL.

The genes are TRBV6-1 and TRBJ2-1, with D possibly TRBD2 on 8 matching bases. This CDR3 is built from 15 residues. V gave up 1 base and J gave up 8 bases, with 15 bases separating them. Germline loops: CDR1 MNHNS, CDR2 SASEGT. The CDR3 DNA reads TGTGCCAGCAGTGAAGGGACGGGAGGGGGCCATGAGCAGTTCTTC. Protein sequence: CASSEGTGGGHEQFF.

CDR3 coding DNA: TGTGCCAGCAGCCAAGGGGAAGCCTATGGCTACACCTTC. Its translation is CASSQGEAYGYTF. The gene calls are TRBV21-1 and TRBJ1-2. TRBV21-1 is a pseudogene segment. CDR3 length: 13 amino acids.

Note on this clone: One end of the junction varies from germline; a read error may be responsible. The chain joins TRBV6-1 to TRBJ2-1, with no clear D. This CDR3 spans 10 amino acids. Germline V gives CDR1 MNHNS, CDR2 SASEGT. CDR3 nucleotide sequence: TGTGCCATCAGTGAACATGAGCAGTTCTTC. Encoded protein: CAISEHEQFF.

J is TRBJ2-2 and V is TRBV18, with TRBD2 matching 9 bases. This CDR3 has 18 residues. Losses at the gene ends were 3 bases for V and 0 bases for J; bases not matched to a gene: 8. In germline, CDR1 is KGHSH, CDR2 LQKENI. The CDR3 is CASSPLGLAGTNTGELFF. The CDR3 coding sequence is TGTGCCAGCTCACCCCTCGGCCTAGCGGGGACGAACACCGGGGAGCTGTTTTTT.

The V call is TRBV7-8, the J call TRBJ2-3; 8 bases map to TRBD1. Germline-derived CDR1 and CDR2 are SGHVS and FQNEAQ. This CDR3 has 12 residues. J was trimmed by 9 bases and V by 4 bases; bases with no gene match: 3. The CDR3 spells CASSYRQGTQYF. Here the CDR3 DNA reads TGTGCCAGCAGCTACCGACAGGGGACGCAGTATTTT.

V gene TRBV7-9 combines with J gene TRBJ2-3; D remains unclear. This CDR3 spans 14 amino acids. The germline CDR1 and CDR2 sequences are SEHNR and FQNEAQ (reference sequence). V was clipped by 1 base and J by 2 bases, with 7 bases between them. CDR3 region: CASSLGRNTDTQYF. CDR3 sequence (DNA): TGTGCCAGCAGCTTAGGGCGTAACACAGATACGCAGTATTTT.

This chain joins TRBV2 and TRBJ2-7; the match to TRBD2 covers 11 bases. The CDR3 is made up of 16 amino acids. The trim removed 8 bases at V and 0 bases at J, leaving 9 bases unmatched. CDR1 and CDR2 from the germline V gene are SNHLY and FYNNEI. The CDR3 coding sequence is TGTGCCAGCGGAGTTACCGGGACTAGCGGCTCCTACGAGCAGTACTTC. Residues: CASGVTGTSGSYEQYF.

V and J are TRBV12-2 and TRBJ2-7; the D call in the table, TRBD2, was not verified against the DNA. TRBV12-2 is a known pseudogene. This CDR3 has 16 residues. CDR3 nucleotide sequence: TGTGCAAGTCGCTTAGGGATGAGCGGACCCTATATCGAGCAGTACTTC. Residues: CASRLGMSGPYIEQYF.

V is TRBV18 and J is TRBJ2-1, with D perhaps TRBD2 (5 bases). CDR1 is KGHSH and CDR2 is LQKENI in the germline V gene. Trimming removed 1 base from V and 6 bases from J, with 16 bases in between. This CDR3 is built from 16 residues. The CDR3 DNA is TGTGCCAGCTCACCACTAACGTCGCTCCGGGGCAATGAGCAGTTCTTC. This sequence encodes CASSPLTSLRGNEQFF.

The CDR3 is CASSFGTAGGKNTGELFF. As DNA, the CDR3 is TGTGCCAGCAGCTTCGGAACGGCCGGGGGGAAAAACACCGGGGAGCTGTTTTTT. The rearrangement joins TRBV11-3 to TRBJ2-2; 7 nucleotides align to TRBD2. The CDR3 totals 18 residues. CDR1 is SGHNT and CDR2 is YENEEA in the germline V gene. Losses at the gene ends were 3 bases for V and 2 bases for J; bases not matched to a gene: 12.

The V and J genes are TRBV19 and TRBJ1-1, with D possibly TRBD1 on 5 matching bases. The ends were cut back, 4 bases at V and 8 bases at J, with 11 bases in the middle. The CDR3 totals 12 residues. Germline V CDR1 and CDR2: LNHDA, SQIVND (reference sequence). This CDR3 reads CASSKRGTEAFF. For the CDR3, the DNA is TGTGCCAGTAGTAAGAGGGGCACGGAAGCTTTCTTT.